What follows are 24 T cell receptor beta chains derived from one specimen sequenced in a study of T cells in Graves' hyperthyroidism and ophthalmopathy. The TCR beta CDR3 regions underwent amplification using RNA transcripts as the source. TCR CDR3 underwent first-round RT-PCR with the HTBI primer set. TCRdb independently ran MiXCR on the multiplex PCR reads; one entry per CDR3 protein. Among hundreds of thousands of distinct CDR3 sequences, roughly 25% were seen once, and the ten largest hold approximately 10%. Sequenced: blood. All receptors derive from a woman younger than 45 with Graves' ophthalmopathy.

This clonotype was seen at least ten times. This sequence joins TRBV6-1 and TRBJ2-7; 10 bases line up with TRBD1. Germline V gene sequence: CDR1 MNHNS, CDR2 SASEGT. CDR3 length: 15 residues. V was pared by 0 bases and J by 5 bases, with 4 bases of the junction left unmatched. In DNA form, the CDR3 reads TGTGCCAGCAGTGAAGCAACCGGGACAGGGGACGAGCAGTACTTC. As protein: CASSEATGTGDEQYF.

In its sample, this clonotype was seen many times. The chain is built from TRBV27 and TRBJ1-3; D is undetermined. The CDR3 has 16 residues. Germline CDR1 and CDR2: MNHEY and SMNVEV (reference sequence). V was clipped by 5 bases and J by 0 bases, with 14 bases between them. CDR3 in amino acids: CASSPSTGFSGNTIYF. DNA of the CDR3: TGTGCCAGCAGTCCGTCGACCGGCTTCTCTGGAAACACCATATATTTT.

This clonotype was detected a few times. The CDR3 spells CAARLGTGRSNEQFF. In nucleotides, the CDR3 is TGTGCCGCCAGACTGGGGACAGGGAGGTCCAATGAGCAGTTCTTC. V gene TRBV10-3 combines with J gene TRBJ2-1; 9 positions agree with TRBD1. Germline V gene sequence: CDR1 ENHRY, CDR2 SYGVKD. CDR3 length: 15 amino acids. The V gene end was trimmed by 11 bases and the J gene end by 6 bases; junction bases not matched to a gene: 14.

This clonotype appeared a few times. Here the CDR3 reads CASSLSSGSSYEQYF. Written as DNA, the CDR3 is TGTGCCAGCAGCTTATCGAGCGGGAGCTCCTACGAGCAGTACTTC. The chain links TRBV7-8 to TRBJ2-7, with 8 positions matching TRBD2. This CDR3 contains 15 residues. Per the germline V gene, CDR1 is SGHVS and CDR2 is FQNEAQ. J lost 0 bases, V lost 2 bases, and 3 bases had no gene match.

The chain has TRBV7-9 and TRBJ1-2, with 7 bases aligning to TRBD1. The CDR3 consists of 14 residues. The germline gives CDR1 SEHNR, CDR2 FQNEAQ (reference sequence). V dropped 4 bases and J dropped 10; count of bases not matched to a gene: 12. For the CDR3, the DNA is TGTGCCAGCAGCTCTTACCGGGACAGTAGCCTCTACACCTTC. Residues: CASSSYRDSSLYTF.

This sequence joins TRBV29-1 and TRBJ1-5; TRBD1 matches at 10 bases. The CDR3 is 13 residues long. The germline V gene has CDR1 SQVTM and CDR2 ANQGSEA. The V gene end was trimmed by 8 bases and the J gene end by 5 bases; junction bases not matched to a gene: 6. The CDR3 DNA reads as TGCAGCACCCGACAGGGGGCCGATCAGCCCCAGCATTTT. Residues: CSTRQGADQPQHF.

This chain joins TRBV20-1 and TRBJ2-7, with D perhaps given as TRBD1 or TRBD2 (5 bases each). CDR3 length: 15 amino acids. Trimming stripped 1 base from V and 5 bases from J, with 18 bases between. CDR1 and CDR2 from the germline V gene are DFQATT and SNEGSKA (reference sequence). The CDR3 reads CSARAPTGRGHEQYF. CDR3 DNA sequence: TGCAGTGCTAGAGCACCCACGGGTAGGGGACACGAGCAGTACTTC.

This chain connects TRBV6-1 to TRBJ2-7; D perhaps matches TRBD2 (5 bases). V lost 4 bases, J lost 3 bases, and 16 bases lay in between. Germline-derived CDR1 and CDR2 are MNHNS and SASEGT. There are 15 residues in the CDR3. The CDR3 loop reads CASSAEGSPYYEQYF. CDR3 sequence (DNA): TGTGCCAGCAGTGCAGAGGGCAGTCCTTACTACGAGCAGTACTTC.

This clonotype was counted many times. The CDR3 spells CASSLDGGNTIYF. Written as DNA, the CDR3 is TGTGCCAGCAGTTTGGACGGAGGAAACACCATATATTTT. The chain links TRBV28 to TRBJ1-3; D gene ambiguous. The CDR3 covers 13 residues. CDR1 MDHEN and CDR2 SYDVKM come from the germline V gene. Deletions cut 3 bases from V and 4 bases from J, with 7 bases between.

Many counts were recorded for this clonotype. This sequence joins TRBV5-1 and TRBJ2-7; 8 nucleotides align to TRBD1. CDR3 length: 13 residues. Germline assignment: CDR1 SGHRS and CDR2 YFSETQ. V shed 4 bases and J 6 bases; nucleotides not matched to a gene: 6. The CDR3 DNA is TGCGCCAGCAGCATTGGACAGGGAAGCGAGCAGTACTTC. It is translated as CASSIGQGSEQYF.

The CDR3 coding sequence is TGCAGTGCCCCGAGAGGGGCAAGCGGGAACACCGGGGAGCTGTTTTTT. This gives the protein CSAPRGASGNTGELFF. The chain uses TRBV20-1 and TRBJ2-2, with D perhaps being TRBD1 or TRBD2 (5 bases each). Trimming removed 6 bases from V and 1 base from J, with 18 bases in between. CDR3 size: 16 residues. Per the germline V gene, CDR1 is DFQATT and CDR2 is SNEGSKA (reference sequence).

Worth noting for this clonotype: This may stem from a read error, because a much larger clone lies one nucleotide away. V and J are TRBV29-1 and TRBJ2-7, with 7 bases fitting TRBD1. Germline assignment: CDR1 SQVTM and CDR2 ANQGSEA. This CDR3 has 14 residues. The V segment lost 4 bases and the J segment 2 bases; nucleotides outside the gene matches: 8. The DNA for the CDR3 is TGCAGCGTTGGTTCACAGGGGACGACCTACGAGCAGTACGTC. Translating gives CSVGSQGTTYEQYV.

The chain combines TRBV10-2 with TRBJ2-7; 10 bases agree with TRBD2. Trimming cost V 8 bases and J 7 bases; bases outside gene matches: 11. This CDR3 spans 14 amino acids. Per the germline V gene, CDR1 is WSHSY and CDR2 is SAAADI. CDR3 bases: TGCGCCAGCGATAGCGGGGGGTCCCGATGGGAGCAGTACTTC. Translation gives CASDSGGSRWEQYF.

This clonotype was counted only a few times. The V gene is TRBV11-1, the J gene TRBJ2-7, with TRBD2 as a possible D gene (5 bases). Germline lookup yields CDR1 SGHAT and CDR2 FQDESV (reference sequence). Trimming cost V 3 bases and J 7 bases, with 16 bases left between them. This CDR3 is 14 amino acids long. Here the CDR3 DNA reads TGTGCCAGCAGCTTGGGCTGGCCAACGGGGGAGCAGTACTTC. It encodes CASSLGWPTGEQYF.

This clonotype has at least ten counts. Being one base from a much bigger clone, this may be a read error. The V and J genes are TRBV30 and TRBJ1-2; possibly TRBD1 for D (5 bases). CDR1 is GTSNPN and CDR2 is SVGIG in the germline V gene (reference sequence). Trimming took 8 bases from V and 4 from J, leaving 14 bases between them. CDR3 size: 12 residues. In nucleotides, the CDR3 is TGTGCCGTGGGACGGGGGATCTATGGCTACACCTTC. As protein: CAVGRGIYGYTF.

This clonotype was seen a handful of times. The chain combines TRBV28 with TRBJ1-2; D may be TRBD1 (6 bases). From germline, CDR1 is MDHEN and CDR2 SYDVKM. V gave up 3 bases and J gave up 4 bases, with 15 bases separating them. This CDR3 region has 15 residues. CDR3 DNA: TGTGCCAGCAGTTTTTCCGGCTCGGACAGCTATGGCTACACCTTC. This encodes CASSFSGSDSYGYTF.

The chain recombines TRBV5-1 with TRBJ2-3, with a weak D call TRBD2 (6 bases). The CDR3 has 13 amino acids. V lost 4 bases, J lost 1 base, and 7 bases lay in between. Germline lookup yields CDR1 SGHRS and CDR2 YFSETQ. CDR3 nucleotides: TGCGCCAGCAGCCGCGGGGGCACAGATACGCAGTATTTT. This encodes CASSRGGTDTQYF. Drawing the rest from reference TRBV5-1 and TRBJ2-3, the complete variable domain is KAGVTQTPRYLIKTRGQQVTLSCSPISGHRSVSWYQQTPGQGLQFLFEYFSETQRNKGNFPGRFSGRQFSNSRSEMNVSTLELGDSALYLCASSRGGTDTQYFGPGTRLTVL.

Many counts were recorded for this clonotype. V usage is TRBV20-1 and J usage is TRBJ2-7; TRBD1 is a possible D gene (6 bases). The germline gives CDR1 DFQATT, CDR2 SNEGSKA (reference sequence). The V end lost 6 bases, the J end lost 2 bases, and 8 bases lay between the germline ends. CDR3 length equals 11 residues. The CDR3 spells CSADRAYEQYF. CDR3 nucleotide sequence: TGCAGTGCGGACAGAGCCTACGAGCAGTACTTC.

This chain links TRBV25-1 with TRBJ2-5, with 14 bases aligning to TRBD2. The length of the CDR3 is 17 residues. The V and J ends lost 1 base and 5 bases, in that order; junction bases with no gene match: 6. Germline CDR1 MGHDK, CDR2 SYGVNS. The CDR3 DNA reads TGTGCCAGCAGTGAATCGGGACTAGCGGGGGAGCATGAGACCCAGTACTTC. This translates into CASSESGLAGEHETQYF.

This clonotype was seen ten or more times. This chain connects TRBV15 to TRBJ2-5; D is possibly TRBD1 (6 bases). V shed 5 bases and J shed 1 base, with 14 bases lying between them. The CDR3 has 15 amino acids. Germline V gene lookup returns CDR1 LNHNV and CDR2 YYDKDF (reference sequence). The CDR3: CATSSPGQTQETQYF. CDR3 nucleotides: TGTGCCACCAGCTCACCGGGACAAACCCAAGAGACCCAGTACTTC.

This clonotype has at least ten counts. The V and J genes are TRBV12-3 or TRBV12-4 and TRBJ1-1, with 7 bases identical to TRBD1. J lost 5 bases, V lost 2 bases, and 5 bases had no gene match. The CDR3 has 14 amino acids. CDR3 nucleotide sequence: TGTGCCAGCAGTTTAAAGGGGGCTGGGACTGAAGCTTTCTTT. It specifies CASSLKGAGTEAFF.

This clonotype was detected only a few times. The conserved final phenylalanine or tryptophan is absent from the CDR3, which likely points to a read error. The chain uses TRBV6-5 and TRBJ2-2; D is perhaps TRBD2 (6 bases). The V end lost 2 bases, the J end lost 6 bases, and 16 bases lay between the germline ends. The germline V gene encodes CDR1 MNHEY and CDR2 SVGAGI. This CDR3 comprises 16 residues. The chain's CDR3 is CASSYLPRDLPGELFL. The CDR3 DNA follows: TGTGCCAGCAGTTACCTACCCCGGGACTTGCCCGGGGAGCTGTTTCTT.

The gene calls are TRBV6-5 and TRBJ2-2; D not certain. Trimming cost V 0 bases and J 3 bases, with 11 bases left between them. CDR1 and CDR2 from the germline V gene are MNHEY and SVGAGI. The CDR3 extends over 16 amino acids. CDR3 DNA sequence: TGTGCCAGCAGTTACTCAGGGCAGTCCGACACCGGGGAGCTGTTTTTT. It specifies CASSYSGQSDTGELFF.

This clonotype was found many times. The chain has TRBV3-1 and TRBJ2-7; D not certain. Germline V gives CDR1 LGHDT, CDR2 YNNKEL (reference sequence). Deletions cut 0 bases from V and 1 base from J, with 16 bases between. The CDR3 is 17 residues long. The CDR3 sequence: CASSQEWGFTGSYEQYF. DNA for the CDR3: TGTGCCAGCAGCCAAGAATGGGGTTTCACTGGATCCTACGAGCAGTACTTC.